Reported below is one T cell receptor (beta chain). Its antigen is not known. The repertoire was sequenced with immunoSEQ multiplex PCR; TCRdb's copy has only in-frame clones and lacks some. The repertoire holds 80,000 or so clones, with around 90% as singletons. These data come from a study of OX40 agonist ivuxolimab in advanced cancers. For the study at large: An anti-OX40 (CD134) antibody with agonistic activity, ivuxolimab, was administered to patients. Six ivuxolimab dose levels, 0.01 to 10 mg/kg, were given intravenously every 2 weeks.

CDR1 LNHDA and CDR2 SQIVND come from the germline V gene (reference sequence). V lost 5 bases and J lost 5; bases outside the gene matches: 10. The CDR3 is 17 residues long. Study outcomes and limitations: More expanded clones were seen, on average, in CD8+ T cells than in CD4+.

This specimen was CD4+ or CD8+ T cells sorted from blood, taken in a trial of the OX40 agonist ivuxolimab. V and J are TRBV19 and TRBJ2-3; TRBD2 matches 13 bases. This sequence was found in an adult with an advanced solid tumor such as melanoma, head and neck, liver or kidney cancer. CDR3: CASSSPSLAGGLDTQYF. The CDR3 nucleotides read TGTGCCAGTAGTTCCCCTTCACTAGCGGGAGGGCTAGATACGCAGTATTTT. The variable domain in full, with the rest retrieved from reference TRBV19 and TRBJ2-3, is DGGITQSPKYLFRKEGQNVTLSCEQNLNHDAMYWYRQDPGQGLRLIYYSQIVNDFQKGDIAEGYSVSREKKESFPLTVTSAQKNPTAFYLCASSSPSLAGGLDTQYFGPGTRLTVL.